The 15 T cell receptor beta chains listed next were all sequenced from one sample in a study of blood T cell repertoires in COVID-19. The data were produced by immunoSEQ multiplex PCR, yet TCRdb's version contains in-frame clones alone and is incomplete. Found here are over 45,000 clones, 77% of them singletons; the top ten hold about 20%. The sequenced sample was peripheral blood. These receptors all stem from a human donor with active or convalescent COVID-19. The donor label of this sample is uncertain.

The chain recombines TRBV30 with TRBJ1-5; D gene ambiguous. Trimming cost V 0 bases and J 6 bases, with 18 bases left between them. Germline lookup yields CDR1 GTSNPN and CDR2 SVGIG (reference sequence). This CDR3 has 16 amino acids. CDR3 in DNA: TGTGCCTGGAGTGTACGTGCATCCACTCGAGCTCAGCCCCAGCATTTT. It yields the protein CAWSVRASTRAQPQHF.

The V gene is TRBV30, the J gene TRBJ2-1; 8 bases match TRBD1. The CDR3 has 14 residues. The junction had 19 bases not matched to a gene; V was cut back by 5 bases and J by 16 bases. The germline V gene has CDR1 GTSNPN and CDR2 SVGIG (reference sequence). CDR3 sequence: CAWETGVRAGSVFF. CDR3 DNA sequence: TGTGCCTGGGAGACAGGGGTTAGGGCCGGGTCTGTATTCTTC. Full variable domain (outside the CDR3, taken from reference TRBV30 and TRBJ2-1): SQTIHQWPATLVQPVGSPLSLECTVEGTSNPNLYWYRQAAGRGLQLLFYSVGIGQISSEVPQNLSASRPQDRQFILSSKKLLLSDSGFYLCAWETGVRAGSVFFGPGTRLTVL.

The chain joins TRBV6-5 to TRBJ2-1; TRBD2 might be the D (7 bases). The CDR3 loop spans 15 amino acids. Per the germline V gene, CDR1 is MNHEY and CDR2 is SVGAGI. V lost 7 bases and J 4 bases, leaving 17 bases between the germline ends. For the CDR3, the DNA is TGTGCCAGCACCACCTCGGGGGGCGCGTACAATGAGCAGTTCTTC. It is translated as CASTTSGGAYNEQFF.

V gene TRBV30 combines with J gene TRBJ2-5, with no clear D. Looked up from germline, CDR1 is GTSNPN and CDR2 is SVGIG (reference sequence). With 2 bases removed from V and 7 bases from J, the gap between germline ends came to 20 bases. The CDR3 is made up of 15 amino acids. The DNA of the CDR3 is TGTGCCTGGAGTCAAAAAGGAACTACCACATGGACCCAGTACTTC. It yields the protein CAWSQKGTTTWTQYF.

The gene calls are TRBV5-1 and TRBJ1-1; 9 bases map to TRBD1. Germline CDR1 and CDR2: SGHRS and YFSETQ. The J segment lost 0 bases and the V segment lost 4 bases, leaving 1 base of the junction unmatched. CDR3 length equals 14 residues. Here the CDR3 DNA reads TGCGCCAGCAGCGGGACAGGGCTGAACACTGAAGCTTTCTTT. Translation gives CASSGTGLNTEAFF.

In DNA form, the CDR3 reads TGTGCCAGCAGTCAGGGACTGACGACGTTCTATGGCTACACCTTC. Protein product: CASSQGLTTFYGYTF. The rearrangement uses TRBV6-6 and TRBJ1-2; D is possibly TRBD1 (5 bases). CDR1 is MNHNY, CDR2 SVGAGI, per germline (reference sequence). Between the trimmed V and J ends, which lost 5 bases and 4 bases, there was a span of 17 bases. CDR3 length equals 15 residues.

This rearrangement joins TRBV5-8 to TRBJ2-7; D is possibly TRBD2 (5 bases). The CDR3 has 15 amino acids. Germline CDR1 and CDR2: SGHTS and YDEGEE. V was cut by 2 bases and J by 3 bases, with 15 bases left in between. The CDR3 here is CASSFGAAPGYEQYF. CDR3 DNA: TGTGCCAGCAGCTTCGGAGCGGCACCTGGCTACGAGCAGTACTTC.

This chain links TRBV30 with TRBJ2-1; 8 bases agree with TRBD1. Per germline, CDR1 GTSNPN and CDR2 SVGIG (reference sequence). The CDR3 totals 13 residues. V was clipped by 1 base and J by 5 bases; unmatched bases: 1. The CDR3 sequence is CAWSGTGNNEQFF. CDR3 coding DNA: TGTGCCTGGAGTGGGACAGGGAACAATGAGCAGTTCTTC.

This clone was seen repeatedly, ten times or more. The V and J genes are TRBV27 and TRBJ2-2; 8 bases agree with TRBD1. The germline gives CDR1 MNHEY, CDR2 SMNVEV (reference sequence). V was clipped by 7 bases and J by 2 bases; unmatched bases: 15. CDR3 size: 18 residues. CDR3 nucleotides: TGTGCCAGCACCACGGTCGGGACAGGACACTATAACACCGGGGAGCTGTTTTTT. Protein sequence: CASTTVGTGHYNTGELFF.

This rearrangement joins TRBV28 to TRBJ1-6, with D perhaps TRBD1 (5 bases). CDR1 MDHEN and CDR2 SYDVKM come from the germline V gene. The CDR3 is made up of 16 amino acids. The V and J ends lost 4 bases and 7 bases respectively, with 17 bases between them. In DNA, the CDR3 is TGTGCCAGCAGTTCCCCTTCGCCGGGGGAGAATTCACCCCTCCACTTT. It specifies CASSSPSPGENSPLHF. Drawing the rest from reference TRBV28 and TRBJ1-6, the complete variable domain is DVKVTQSSRYLVKRTGEKVFLECVQDMDHENMFWYRQDPGLGLRLIYFSYDVKMKEKGDIPEGYSVSREKKERFSLILESASTNQTSMYLCASSSPSPGENSPLHFGNGTRLTVT.

The genes are TRBV5-1 and TRBJ2-5; D is uncertain. This CDR3 is built from 14 residues. Germline V CDR1 and CDR2: SGHRS, YFSETQ. Trimming pared 2 bases from V and 1 base from J, leaving 9 bases between. The CDR3 bases are TGCGCCAGCAGCTTACTTACAGCCCAAGAGACCCAGTACTTC. Its translation is CASSLLTAQETQYF.

The chain's CDR3 is CASSLDWSANEQFF. CDR3 coding DNA: TGTGCCAGCAGCCTTGACTGGAGCGCCAATGAGCAGTTCTTC. This rearrangement joins TRBV5-4 to TRBJ2-1; unclear D gene. Trimming shortened V by 4 bases and J by 6 bases, and 14 bases separated the two germline ends. The CDR3 contains 14 residues. CDR1 is SGHNT and CDR2 is YYREEE in the germline V gene (reference sequence). The full variable domain, in which reference TRBV5-4 and TRBJ2-1 provide the parts outside the CDR3, is ETGVTQSPTHLIKTRGQQVTLRCSSQSGHNTVSWYQQALGQGPQFIFQYYREEENGRGNFPPRFSGLQFPNYSSELNVNALELDDSALYLCASSLDWSANEQFFGPGTRLTVL.

The gene calls are TRBV5-8 and TRBJ2-7; TRBD1 matches at 8 bases. CDR1 SGHTS and CDR2 YDEGEE come from the germline V gene. V gave up 1 base and J gave up 3 bases; unmatched junction bases: 6. The length of the CDR3 is 15 residues. CDR3 protein: CASSLHGQGDYEQYF. For the CDR3, the DNA is TGTGCCAGCAGCTTGCACGGACAGGGAGACTACGAGCAGTACTTC.

The rearrangement uses TRBV3-1 (or the pseudogene TRBV3-2) and TRBJ1-2, with 7 bases lining up with TRBD1. This CDR3 contains 19 residues. The germline V gene encodes CDR1 LGHDT and CDR2 YNNKEL (reference sequence). V lost 1 base to trimming and J lost 1 base; unmatched junction nucleotides: 15. The CDR3 sequence is CASSQGDRTLLPLNYGYTF. Written as DNA, the CDR3 is TGTGCCAGCAGCCAAGGGGACAGAACTCTGTTACCTCTTAACTATGGCTACACCTTC.

V usage is TRBV4-1 and J usage is TRBJ2-7; D uncertain. The CDR3 contains 14 residues. Trimming took 0 bases from V and 0 from J, leaving 6 bases between them. Germline-derived CDR1 and CDR2 are MGHRA and YSYEKL. CDR3 loop: CASSQDTVSYEQYF. As DNA, the CDR3 is TGCGCCAGCAGCCAAGATACTGTCTCCTACGAGCAGTACTTC.